A single sample is the source of the 25 T cell receptor beta chains below, sequenced in a study of monozygotic twins with cystic fibrosis. Measured with immunoSEQ multiplex PCR; TCRdb has only the in-frame clones, and not every one. In the table there are 30,000 to 40,000 clones, under 70% of which are singletons. Material: blood. The receptors stem from a girl between 10 and 17 years old with cystic fibrosis.

The rearrangement joins TRBV5-1 to TRBJ2-1; a weak D match, TRBD2 (6 bases). The CDR3 totals 17 residues. Germline V CDR1 and CDR2: SGHRS, YFSETQ. V lost 4 bases, J lost 0 bases, and 17 bases lay in between. The CDR3 is CASSPGTVSSSYNEQFF. The CDR3 region has the DNA TGCGCCAGCAGCCCCGGGACTGTATCTAGCTCCTACAATGAGCAGTTCTTC.

The CDR3 DNA reads as TGTGCCTGGGCGGGGCGGCTAGCCAAAAACATTCAGTACTTC. It specifies CAWAGRLAKNIQYF. The rearrangement links TRBV30 to TRBJ2-4; D possibly corresponds to TRBD2 (6 bases). Trimming took off 5 bases at V and 0 bases at J, with 11 bases between the two ends. CDR3 length equals 14 residues. The germline V gene encodes CDR1 GTSNPN and CDR2 SVGIG (reference sequence).

J is TRBJ1-5 and V is TRBV7-9, with no clear D. This CDR3 comprises 16 residues. Germline V gene data show CDR1 as SEHNR and CDR2 as FQNEAQ (reference sequence). V was cut by 5 bases and J by 5 bases, with 19 bases left in between. DNA for the CDR3: TGTGCCAGCAGCCCGTCCCGGGGTACCCTCGATCAGCCCCAGCATTTT. This codes for CASSPSRGTLDQPQHF.

This clone has only a few counts. This CDR3 is also generated by other DNA sequences in the sample. The gene calls are TRBV4-1 and TRBJ2-7; 10 bases align to TRBD2. J gave up 2 bases and V 1 base, and 2 bases lay outside the gene matches. Germline CDR1 MGHRA, CDR2 YSYEKL. This CDR3 contains 15 residues. The CDR3 is CASSQALAGAYEQYV. The CDR3 bases are TGCGCCAGCAGCCAAGCCCTAGCGGGGGCCTACGAGCAGTACGTC.

The J gene is TRBJ1-3, the V gene TRBV13; D gene unclear. Trimming stripped 5 bases from V and 0 bases from J, with 11 bases between. The CDR3 sequence is 15 residues long. CDR1 is PRHDT, CDR2 FYEKMQ, per germline (reference sequence). Here the CDR3 reads CASSDGRDSGNTIYF. CDR3 coding DNA: TGTGCCAGCAGCGACGGACGGGACTCTGGAAACACCATATATTTT.

The rearrangement joins TRBV5-4 to TRBJ2-7; 8 positions match TRBD1. The junction had 6 bases not matched to a gene; V was cut back by 2 bases and J by 2 bases. The CDR3 totals 15 residues. Germline values: CDR1 SGHNT, CDR2 YYREEE (reference sequence). The CDR3 reads CASSFLGTGTYEQYV. CDR3 DNA: TGTGCCAGCAGCTTCCTCGGGACAGGAACCTACGAGCAGTACGTC.

The chain carries TRBV5-4 and TRBJ1-4; the D is unclear. Trimming cost V 0 bases and J 4 bases, with 13 bases left between them. Germline V CDR1 and CDR2: SGHNT, YYREEE (reference sequence). CDR3 length equals 16 residues. CDR3 DNA: TGTGCCAGCAGCTTGGGTTTGGGTGCTTTTAATGAAAAACTGTTTTTT. This gives the protein CASSLGLGAFNEKLFF.

This clone has only a few counts. The rearrangement joins TRBV4-3 to TRBJ1-1; D remains ambiguous. V was cut by 0 bases and J by 4 bases, with 6 bases left in between. CDR3 length: 13 residues. Germline values: CDR1 LGHNA, CDR2 YSLEER. DNA of the CDR3: TGCGCCAGCAGCCAAGAACGCGCCACTGAAGCTTTCTTT. Translating it yields CASSQERATEAFF.

The rearrangement joins TRBV7-2 to TRBJ2-7; tentatively, D is TRBD2 (6 bases). The CDR3 is 15 amino acids. Trimming pared 1 base from V and 3 bases from J, leaving 13 bases between. Germline values: CDR1 SGHTA, CDR2 FQGNSA. CDR3 coding DNA: TGTGCCAGCAGCTTAGTTGGGGGGAGTTACTACGAGCAGTACGTC. Protein product: CASSLVGGSYYEQYV.

The chain combines TRBV5-4 with TRBJ1-1; no definite D call. Deletions cut 0 bases from V and 1 base from J, with 10 bases between. The CDR3 totals 15 residues. Germline V gene sequence: CDR1 SGHNT, CDR2 YYREEE (reference sequence). CDR3 bases: TGTGCCAGCAGCTTGGTCGCCACCTCGAACACTGAAGCTTTCTTT. The encoded protein is CASSLVATSNTEAFF.

This clone was counted only a few times. CDR3 sequence reads: CASSRGTGVTGELFF. As DNA, the CDR3 is TGCGCCAGCAGCCGTGGGACAGGAGTCACCGGGGAGCTGTTTTTT. V and J are TRBV5-1 and TRBJ2-2, with TRBD1 matching over 8 bases. Germline CDR1 and CDR2: SGHRS and YFSETQ. The V and J ends lost 4 bases and 4 bases, in that order; junction bases with no gene match: 6. The CDR3 totals 15 residues.

The genes are TRBV13 and TRBJ2-7, with D perhaps matching TRBD2 (5 bases). This CDR3 is 14 amino acids long. Germline CDR1 is PRHDT and CDR2 is FYEKMQ (reference sequence). Trimming cost V 4 bases and J 0 bases, with 10 bases left between them. In nucleotides, the CDR3 is TGTGCCAGCAGCTCCGGACTGGCCTCCTACGAGCAGTACGTC. It codes for CASSSGLASYEQYV.

The chain employs TRBV14 and TRBJ2-1; D is unclear. CDR1 SGHDN and CDR2 FVKESK come from the germline V gene. V dropped 1 base and J dropped 6 bases, with 13 bases sitting between them. The length of the CDR3 is 15 residues. The CDR3 sequence is CASSQGRTPVNEQFF. CDR3 nucleotide sequence: TGTGCCAGCAGCCAAGGACGGACCCCGGTCAATGAGCAGTTCTTC.

Only one count was recorded for this clone. The rearrangement uses TRBV29-1 and TRBJ2-1, with TRBD2 identical over 12 bases. Per the germline V gene, CDR1 is SQVTM and CDR2 is ANQGSEA. CDR3 length: 17 amino acids. V shed 6 bases and J 8 bases; nucleotides not matched to a gene: 17. CDR3 protein: CSVGGLAGGPGIHEQFF. DNA of the CDR3: TGCAGCGTCGGGGGGCTAGCGGGAGGGCCCGGGATCCATGAGCAGTTCTTC.

This chain connects TRBV18 to TRBJ1-5, with TRBD1 as a possible D gene (5 bases). Germline CDR1 reads KGHSH; CDR2 reads LQKENI. The ends were cut back, 3 bases at V and 6 bases at J, with 18 bases in the middle. The CDR3 totals 16 residues. CDR3 sequence (DNA): TGTGCCAGCTCACCCCCGGGGCTGCCAACGGGTCAGCCCCAGCATTTT. Amino acid sequence: CASSPPGLPTGQPQHF.

This chain links TRBV2 with TRBJ1-2; D unresolved. CDR1 is SNHLY and CDR2 is FYNNEI in the germline V gene. Trimming took 5 bases from V and 7 from J, leaving 8 bases between them. The CDR3 is made up of 11 amino acids. The CDR3 sequence: CASSYNRGYTF. DNA for the CDR3: TGTGCCAGCAGTTACAACCGTGGCTACACCTTC.

The rearrangement uses TRBV29-1 and TRBJ2-3; 7 bases match TRBD2. Losses at the gene ends were 7 bases for V and 2 bases for J; bases not matched to a gene: 6. This CDR3 is built from 13 residues. The germline V gene has CDR1 SQVTM and CDR2 ANQGSEA. This CDR3 reads CSAERGSTDTQYF. The CDR3 DNA reads as TGCAGCGCCGAGCGGGGTTCCACAGATACGCAGTATTTT.

This chain connects TRBV29-1 to TRBJ2-7; D assignment may be TRBD1 or TRBD2 (5 bases each). Germline CDR1 SQVTM, CDR2 ANQGSEA. Trimming removed 3 bases at V and 0 bases at J, with 15 bases between. CDR3 length: 15 residues. Written as DNA, the CDR3 is TGCAGCGTTGAGGGGACCCCAAGGAGCTCCTACGAGCAGTACTTC. Its translation: CSVEGTPRSSYEQYF.

This clone came up a few times. The chain joins TRBV29-1 to TRBJ1-4, with 8 nucleotides matching TRBD1. The V gene's germline CDR1 is SQVTM and CDR2 ANQGSEA. The CDR3 loop spans 13 amino acids. V was pared by 7 bases and J by 4 bases, with 5 bases of the junction left unmatched. DNA of the CDR3: TGCAGCGCCACGGACAGGGATAATGAAAAACTGTTTTTT. Encoded protein: CSATDRDNEKLFF.

This clone was picked up a small number of times. The chain combines TRBV6-5 with TRBJ1-1; D is possibly TRBD1 (5 bases). Trimming removed 11 bases at V and 2 bases at J, with 21 bases between. Germline V lookup: CDR1 MNHEY, CDR2 SVGAGI. This CDR3 region has 15 residues. The CDR3 sequence is CAVGEQASSNTEAFF. The DNA for the CDR3 is TGTGCCGTAGGGGAACAGGCCTCCTCCAACACTGAAGCTTTCTTT.

This clone has only a few counts. This sequence joins TRBV19 and TRBJ1-1; maybe TRBD1 (5 bases). Germline CDR1 is LNHDA and CDR2 is SQIVND (reference sequence). The CDR3 is made up of 13 amino acids. The ends were cut back, 3 bases at V and 3 bases at J, with 8 bases in the middle. Written as DNA, the CDR3 is TGTGCCAGTAGTATTGCCAGGGACACTGAAGCTTTCTTT. It codes for CASSIARDTEAFF.

The chain carries TRBV2 and TRBJ2-4; possibly TRBD2 for D (5 bases). V lost 2 bases and J 4 bases, leaving 9 bases between the germline ends. The germline CDR1 and CDR2 sequences are SNHLY and FYNNEI. The CDR3 runs to 14 residues. The CDR3 region is CASSESSGKNIQYF. CDR3 nucleotides: TGTGCCAGCAGTGAATCGTCGGGGAAAAACATTCAGTACTTC.

This clone was seen just once. The chain has TRBV29-1 and TRBJ2-1, with D uncertain. The CDR3 is made up of 16 amino acids. Germline-derived CDR1 and CDR2 are SQVTM and ANQGSEA. Trimming removed 2 bases from V and 2 bases from J, with 16 bases in between. In DNA form, the CDR3 reads TGCAGCGTTGAACGTTTCAACATTTTTACCTACAATGAGCAGTTCTTC. Translating gives CSVERFNIFTYNEQFF.

The rearrangement links TRBV9 to TRBJ2-2, with D possibly being TRBD2 (5 bases). The germline gives CDR1 SGDLS, CDR2 YYNGEE. The CDR3 consists of 13 residues. The V end lost 4 bases, the J end lost 6 bases, and 10 bases lay between the germline ends. The CDR3: CASSPRGAGELFF. DNA for the CDR3: TGTGCCAGCAGCCCACGGGGAGCCGGGGAGCTGTTTTTT.

Only a few counts were recorded for this clone. This chain's CDR3 is CASSIPRGSYNEQFF. Written as DNA, the CDR3 is TGTGCCAGTAGTATACCGCGGGGATCCTACAATGAGCAGTTCTTC. V is TRBV19 and J is TRBJ2-1, with D perhaps matching TRBD2 (6 bases). From germline, CDR1 is LNHDA and CDR2 SQIVND (reference sequence). Trimming cost V 2 bases and J 1 base, with 9 bases left between them. The CDR3 sequence is 15 residues long.